The present TCR beta chain was sequenced within a study of shared clonotypes between healthy human individuals (dated by TCRdb to the early 2020s). Regarding the complete study: A couple of women and a few men aged 18 to 49 years were included in the cohort. For each donor, three plates each were used for CD4 naive and CD4 memory, two plates were used for CD8 naive, and one plate was used for CD8 memory. Blood TCR repertoires of roughly 5 healthy adults were deeply sequenced to estimate repertoire size and the extent of clonotype sharing between individuals. To increase sequencing depth and limit assay-specific biases, different laboratories used diverse techniques to prepare libraries and sequence TCR repertoires. Between about 0.94 and 8.9 billion PBMCs per donor were obtained by leukapheresis.

As regards this clone: Its recognized antigen is unknown. No base qualities exist here, and no much larger clone lies one base off it.

The germline V gene (reference sequence) supplies CDR1 LNHNV and CDR2 YYDKDF. The CDR3 numbers 14 residues from cysteine through phenylalanine. Left in the record is the CDR3 DNA by itself, 42 bases read in frame from the first base. The V and J ends are trimmed by 0 bases and 4 bases, leaving 10 bases between them. Healthy HIV-negative adults with no recently reported acute infections or vaccinations were included as donors. Every donor was a Caucasian adult residing in Nashville, Tennessee, USA. Magnetic negative selection was used to enrich CD4+ T cells, after which naive cells were positively selected on CD45RA and the negative fraction became the memory subset. Blood was obtained by leukapheresis, after which PBMCs were separated by Ficoll-Histopaque density gradient centrifugation and cryopreserved in liquid nitrogen vapor phase. Analytical flow cytometry was used to check the purity and quantity of every magnetically sorted T cell population. From each sorted fraction, genomic DNA was isolated and quantified by UV absorbance on a Nanodrop 2000c.

Beyond this particular receptor, the publication reports: Estimated clonotype richness was generally larger for naive than for memory subsets. Rarefaction of sorted-subset datasets indicated incomplete sequencing despite the large sequencing depth. Compared with non-shared clonotypes, the clonotypes found in all four sorted-subset donors had higher generation probabilities. Sampling was limited to blood, and TCR repertoires in tissue likely differ from TCR repertoires in blood. The genetic and exposure-history diversity represented was limited by the small number of donors. Pairwise subsampling led to the expectation that sequencing depth would affect the degree of clonotype sharing among donors. Sharing across a few donors was observed for about 5% of naive CD4, less than 4% of naive CD8, over 2% of memory CD4, and around 0.44% of memory CD8 clonotypes.

Using the deep immunoSEQ assay, TCR CDR3 regions were amplified from genomic DNA by multiplex PCR. Extracted genomic DNA from each cell subset was spread evenly across all wells of several immunoSEQ 96-well plates, with each plate serving as a replicate. For sorted subsets, 200 ng of genomic DNA, equivalent to around 30,000 T cell genomes, went into each replicate PCR. Purified libraries were quantified with a Qubit 3.0 fluorometer, sized on a Bioanalyzer 2100, and re-quantified with the KAPA Library Quantification kit. Every immunoSEQ 96-well plate was sequenced on a dedicated single-read 150-cycle Illumina NextSeq 550 flow cell. The authors' pipeline ran thus. The immunoSEQ output contained only junctional sequences without quality scores, so filtering could not match that applied to full-length reads. To assign V/J genes and CDR3, sequences were annotated against IMGT germline references using PyIR, a Python wrapper for IgBLAST v1.9. Reads were filtered out if the reads had weak V/J assignments (E-value above 1e-6), no CDR3, stop codons, out-of-frame junctions, or ambiguous translated residues. V3J clonotypes were defined as sequences sharing an identical inferred V gene, J gene, and CDR3 amino acid sequence. The percentage overlap between two repertoires was calculated by dividing the number of shared unique clonotypes by the size of the smaller repertoire. Repertoire richness was assessed with RTK rarefaction, the Chao1 estimator, and Recon v2.1 estimates of unobserved clonotypes. Generation probabilities for all TCRbeta clonotypes obtained by the gDNA method from a handful of donors were computed using OLGA. TCRdb stores this immuneACCESS table with in-frame sequences only. Part of the clones is absent; in the studies checked, under half of the shortfall reflects unresolved V genes, and no reason is known for the rest. The DNA was the basis for D and trimming; V, J and clone size are from that table. This sample comprises roughly 1.5 million clones, about 98% of them detected only once. Jointly, the top ten make up roughly 0.42% of the sample.

The chain couples TRBV15 to TRBJ2-7; TRBD2 might be the D gene, on 6 matching bases. The sample taken for sequencing was naive CD4+ T cells sorted from blood. In light of the paper, this sample's cell subset or site label describes: CD45RA+ positively selected. The receptor was isolated from a man aged 30-40 years in good health. The CDR3 has the sequence CATSRDLREYEQYF. Here is the DNA: TGTGCCACCAGCAGAGATTTACGGGAGTACGAGCAGTACTTC. Reference TRBV15 and TRBJ2-7 proteins supply the regions before and after the CDR3; the full variable domain is: DAMVIQNPRYQVTQFGKPVTLSCSQTLNHNVMYWYQQKSSQAPKLLFHYYDKDFNNEADTPDNFQSRRPNTSFCFLDIRSPGLGDTAMYLCATSRDLREYEQYFGPGTRLTVT.